The 2 T cell receptor beta chains below all came from one sample that was sequenced in a study of control samples from healthy donors and cancer patients. Some clones are missing from TCRdb's copy, which holds only in-frame ones; the method was immunoSEQ multiplex PCR. The data hold 100,000 to 150,000 clones, with roughly 91% observed a single time. The sequenced material came from blood. Receptor source: a middle-aged man in good health.

V gene TRBV6-6 combines with J gene TRBJ2-7; D might be TRBD2 (6 bases). V was cut by 5 bases and J by 6 bases, with 17 bases left in between. The CDR3 runs to 14 residues. The germline V gene has CDR1 MNHNY and CDR2 SVGAGI (reference sequence). The CDR3: CASSPPPGSVEQYF. The CDR3 DNA reads as TGTGCCAGCAGTCCCCCGCCCGGGAGCGTCGAGCAGTACTTC.

V and J are TRBV9 and TRBJ1-3, with D hard to call. The CDR3 runs 16 residues. V was trimmed by 3 bases and J by 0 bases, leaving 13 bases between them. Germline V gene lookup returns CDR1 SGDLS and CDR2 YYNGEE. The CDR3 region has the DNA TGTGCCAGCAGCGAACAGTGGGCCAGCTCTGGAAACACCATATATTTT. This sequence encodes CASSEQWASSGNTIYF. The whole variable domain, remainder taken from reference TRBV9 and TRBJ1-3, is DSGVTQTPKHLITATGQRVTLRCSPRSGDLSVYWYQQSLDQGLQFLIQYYNGEERAKGNILERFSAQQFPDLHSELNLSSLELGDSALYFCASSEQWASSGNTIYFGEGSWLTVV.